This T cell receptor (beta chain) appears in the sequencing data of a study of cytomegalovirus exposure and HLA in healthy donors. Study-level information: From donors who were HLA-typed, an early data release held approximately 91 million unique TCRs.

Findings and limits, study-wide: A missense variant in DCLRE1C was later tied to TCR beta V- and J-gene trimming.

There are a few counts of this clone. Its antigen is not identified. PCR involved 60 Vbeta and 13 Jbeta primers. In the original processing: As a later analysis found, there were 70 million to 90 million unique TCR beta chains, of which roughly 11 million were shared. Data came from immunoSEQ multiplex PCR; TCRdb stores just in-frame clones and leaves some out. From that table come the V and J calls and clone size; the DNA was used to work out D and trimming. The data hold some 120,000 clones, with approximately 15% observed a single time. Sequencing input: PBMCs. This TCR was sampled from a woman between 18 and 30 years old in good health and CMV-seronegative.

CDR3 region: CASSVQGYTEAFF. CDR3 coding DNA: TGTGCCAGCAGCGTACAGGGATACACTGAAGCTTTCTTT. This chain joins TRBV9 and TRBJ1-1; possibly TRBD1 for D (5 bases). This CDR3 is built from 13 residues. V was trimmed by 1 base and J by 3 bases, leaving 7 bases between them. Germline V gene sequence: CDR1 SGDLS, CDR2 YYNGEE.